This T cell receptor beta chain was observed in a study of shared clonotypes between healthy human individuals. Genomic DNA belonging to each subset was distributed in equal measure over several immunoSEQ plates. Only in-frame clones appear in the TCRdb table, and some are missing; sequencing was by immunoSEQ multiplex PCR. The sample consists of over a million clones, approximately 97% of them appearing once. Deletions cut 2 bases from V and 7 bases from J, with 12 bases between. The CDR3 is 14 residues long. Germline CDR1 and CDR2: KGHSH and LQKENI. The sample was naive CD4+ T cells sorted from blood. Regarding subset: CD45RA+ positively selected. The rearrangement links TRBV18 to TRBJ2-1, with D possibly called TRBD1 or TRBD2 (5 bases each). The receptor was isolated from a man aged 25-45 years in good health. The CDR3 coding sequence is TGTGCCAGCTCACCAGAGAGGGGTCGGAATGAGCAGTTCTTC. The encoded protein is CASSPERGRNEQFF.